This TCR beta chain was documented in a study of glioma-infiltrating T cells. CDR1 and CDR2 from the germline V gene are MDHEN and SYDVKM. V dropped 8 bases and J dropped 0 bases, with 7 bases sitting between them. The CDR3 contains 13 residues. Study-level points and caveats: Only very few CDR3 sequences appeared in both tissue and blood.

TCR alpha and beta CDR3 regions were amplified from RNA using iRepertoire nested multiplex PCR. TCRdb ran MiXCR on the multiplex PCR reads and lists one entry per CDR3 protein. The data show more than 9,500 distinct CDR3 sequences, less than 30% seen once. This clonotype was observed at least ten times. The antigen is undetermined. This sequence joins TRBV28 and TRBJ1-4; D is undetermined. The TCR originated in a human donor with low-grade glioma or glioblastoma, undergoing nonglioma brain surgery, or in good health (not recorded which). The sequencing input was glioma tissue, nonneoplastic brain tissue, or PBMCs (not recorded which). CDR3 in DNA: TGTGCCAGCTCCGACTCAACTAATGAAAAACTGTTTTTT. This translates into CASSDSTNEKLFF.